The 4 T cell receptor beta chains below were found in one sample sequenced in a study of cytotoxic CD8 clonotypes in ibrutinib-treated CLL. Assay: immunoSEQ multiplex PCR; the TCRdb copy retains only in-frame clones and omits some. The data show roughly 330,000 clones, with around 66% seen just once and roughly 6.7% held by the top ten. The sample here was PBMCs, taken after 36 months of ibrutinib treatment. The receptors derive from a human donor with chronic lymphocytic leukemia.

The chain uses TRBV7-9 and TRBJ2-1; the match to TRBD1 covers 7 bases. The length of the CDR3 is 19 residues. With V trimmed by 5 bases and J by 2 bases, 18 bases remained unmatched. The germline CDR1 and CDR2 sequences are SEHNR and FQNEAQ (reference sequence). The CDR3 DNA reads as TGTGCCAGCAGCACGACAAAAAATCCCCAACAGGGGACCTACAATGAGCAGTTCTTC. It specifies CASSTTKNPQQGTYNEQFF.

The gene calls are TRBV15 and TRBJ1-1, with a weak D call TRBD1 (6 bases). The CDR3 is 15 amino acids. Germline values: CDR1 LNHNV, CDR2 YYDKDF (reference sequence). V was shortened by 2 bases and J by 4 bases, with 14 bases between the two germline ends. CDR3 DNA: TGTGCCACCAGCAGAATCCGCAAGGGGGGCACTGAAGCTTTCTTT. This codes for CATSRIRKGGTEAFF.

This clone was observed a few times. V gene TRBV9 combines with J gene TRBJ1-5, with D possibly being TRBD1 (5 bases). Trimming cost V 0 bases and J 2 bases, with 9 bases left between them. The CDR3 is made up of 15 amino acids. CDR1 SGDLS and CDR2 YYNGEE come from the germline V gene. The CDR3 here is CASSVGGFGNQPQHF. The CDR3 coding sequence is TGTGCCAGCAGCGTAGGGGGGTTCGGCAATCAGCCCCAGCATTTT.

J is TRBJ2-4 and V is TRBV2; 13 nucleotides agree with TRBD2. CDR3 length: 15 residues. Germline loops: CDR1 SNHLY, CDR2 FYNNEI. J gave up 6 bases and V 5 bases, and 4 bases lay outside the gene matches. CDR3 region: CASSMTSGRTNIQYF. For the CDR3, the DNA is TGTGCCAGCAGTATGACTAGCGGGAGGACAAACATTCAGTACTTC.